This TCR beta chain emerged from a study of cytomegalovirus exposure and HLA in healthy donors. At the level of the study: From about 180 million T cells, an earlier analysis saw approximately 110 million unique TCR beta sequences.

Study outcomes and limitations: For most subjects, TCR beta sequences were reported to predict HLA-A and HLA-B alleles with accuracy. Serostatus for CMV was the only available immune exposure information.

Vbeta (60) and Jbeta (13) primers were used in the PCR. The data were produced by immunoSEQ multiplex PCR, yet TCRdb's version contains in-frame clones alone and is incomplete. This sample yields some 150,000 clones, of which roughly 79% are seen a single time; 0.95% to 1.5% belongs to the top ten. This clone was observed a few times. Its antigen is not known. The TCR sequence derives from a woman aged 50 to 65 in good health and CMV-seronegative. Sequencing was carried out using PBMCs.

CDR3 in amino acids: CASSPTLRAIDNEQFF. For the CDR3, the DNA is TGTGCCAGCAGCCCTACCCTCAGGGCGATAGACAATGAGCAGTTCTTC. The chain carries TRBV7-9 and TRBJ2-1; a possible D gene is TRBD1 (5 bases). Germline-derived CDR1 and CDR2 are SEHNR and FQNEAQ (reference sequence). The CDR3 has 16 residues. V lost 5 bases, J lost 5 bases, and 19 bases lay in between. The variable domain in full, with the rest retrieved from reference TRBV7-9 and TRBJ2-1, is DTGVSQNPRHKITKRGQNVTFRCDPISEHNRLYWYRQTLGQGPEFLTYFQNEAQLEKSRLLSDRFSAERPKGSFSTLEIQRTEQGDSAMYLCASSPTLRAIDNEQFFGPGTRLTVL.